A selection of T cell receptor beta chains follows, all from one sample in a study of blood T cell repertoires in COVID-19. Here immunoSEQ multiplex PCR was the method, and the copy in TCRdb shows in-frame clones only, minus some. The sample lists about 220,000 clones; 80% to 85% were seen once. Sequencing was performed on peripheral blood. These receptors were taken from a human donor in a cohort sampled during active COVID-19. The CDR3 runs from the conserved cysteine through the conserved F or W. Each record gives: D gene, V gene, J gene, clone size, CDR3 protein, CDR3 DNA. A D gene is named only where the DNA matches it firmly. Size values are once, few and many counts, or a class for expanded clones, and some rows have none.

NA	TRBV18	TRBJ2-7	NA	CASQEQDNSYEQYF	TGTGCCAGCCAAGAGCAGGACAACTCCTACGAGCAGTACTTC
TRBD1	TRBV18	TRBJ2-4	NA	CASSPSPGQGAKNIQYF	TGTGCCAGCTCACCTAGTCCGGGACAGGGGGCCAAAAACATTCAGTACTTC
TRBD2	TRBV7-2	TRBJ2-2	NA	CASSPDGLAAPTGELFF	TGTGCCAGCAGCCCAGATGGACTAGCGGCTCCCACCGGGGAGCTGTTTTTT
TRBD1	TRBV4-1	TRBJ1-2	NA	CASSPTGQARGGYTF	TGCGCCAGCAGCCCTACCGGACAGGCGCGAGGTGGCTACACCTTC
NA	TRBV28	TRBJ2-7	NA	CASSTQRESRYEQYF	TGTGCCAGCAGTACACAGAGAGAAAGCCGCTACGAGCAGTACTTC
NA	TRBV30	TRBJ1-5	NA	CAWSKRGNQPQHF	TGTGCCTGGAGTAAGAGGGGCAATCAGCCCCAGCATTTT
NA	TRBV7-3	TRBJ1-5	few	CASSSTANQPQHF	TGTGCCAGCAGCTCGACAGCAAATCAGCCCCAGCATTTT
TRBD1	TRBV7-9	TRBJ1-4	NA	CASSFTGVSEKLFF	TGTGCCAGCAGCTTTACAGGGGTTAGCGAAAAACTGTTTTTT
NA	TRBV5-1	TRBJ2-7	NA	CASSLGGGYEQYF	TGCGCCAGCAGCTTGGGGGGAGGATACGAGCAGTACTTC
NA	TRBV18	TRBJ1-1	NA	CASSPTGFFEAFF	TGTGCCAGCTCACCGACAGGATTTTTTGAAGCTTTCTTT
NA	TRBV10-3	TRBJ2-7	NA	CATRSYEQYF	TGTGCCACGCGATCCTACGAGCAGTACTTC
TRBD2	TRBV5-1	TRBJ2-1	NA	CASRETSGRAGEQFF	TGCGCCAGCAGGGAAACTAGCGGGAGAGCGGGGGAGCAGTTCTTC
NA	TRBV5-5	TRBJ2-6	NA	CASSSVAGANVLTF	TGTGCCAGCAGCTCGGTCGCTGGGGCCAACGTCCTGACTTTC
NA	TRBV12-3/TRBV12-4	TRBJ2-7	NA	CASSFQGSYEQYF	TGTGCCAGCAGTTTTCAGGGCTCCTACGAGCAGTACTTC
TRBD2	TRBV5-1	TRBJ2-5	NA	CASSLVGLAGLQETQYF	TGCGCCAGCAGCTTGGTGGGACTAGCGGGTCTACAAGAGACCCAGTACTTC
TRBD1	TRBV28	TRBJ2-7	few	CASRFTGTGAYEQYF	TGTGCCAGCAGGTTTACCGGGACAGGGGCCTACGAGCAGTACTTC
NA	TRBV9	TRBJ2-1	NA	CASSVVGVSEQFF	TGTGCCAGCAGCGTGGTGGGAGTGAGTGAGCAGTTCTTC
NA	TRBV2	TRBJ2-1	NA	CASSEGSGNEQFF	TGTGCCAGCAGTGAAGGGAGCGGCAATGAGCAGTTCTTC
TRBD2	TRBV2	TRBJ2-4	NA	CASSGLAGAKNIQYF	TGTGCCAGCAGTGGACTAGCTGGGGCCAAAAACATTCAGTACTTC
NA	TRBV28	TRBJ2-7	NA	CASSPGAGASYEQYF	TGTGCCAGCAGCCCAGGGGCAGGGGCCTCCTACGAGCAGTACTTC
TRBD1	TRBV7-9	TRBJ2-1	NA	CASSLGAGPGGKFF	TGTGCCAGCAGCTTAGGTGCGGGCCCAGGGGGTAAGTTCTTC
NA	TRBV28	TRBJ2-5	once	CASRVSGRETQYF	TGTGCCAGCAGAGTTAGCGGACGGGAGACCCAGTACTTC
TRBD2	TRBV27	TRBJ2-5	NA	CASSLSGSGIGVETQYF	TGTGCCAGCAGTTTATCCGGTAGCGGGATCGGGGTGGAGACCCAGTACTTC
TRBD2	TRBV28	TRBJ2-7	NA	CASSLSIAGLYEQYF	TGTGCCAGCAGTTTAAGCATAGCGGGGTTGTACGAGCAGTACTTC
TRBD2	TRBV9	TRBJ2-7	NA	CASSVTAGGGSYEQYF	TGTGCCAGCAGCGTTACAGCGGGAGGTGGGTCCTACGAGCAGTACTTC
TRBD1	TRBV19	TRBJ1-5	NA	CASSKTYRGQSNQPQHF	TGTGCCAGTAGTAAAACTTACAGGGGGCAGAGCAATCAGCCCCAGCATTTT
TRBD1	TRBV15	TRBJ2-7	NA	CATSIGQGSTYEQYF	TGTGCCACCAGCATCGGACAGGGGAGCACCTACGAGCAGTACTTC
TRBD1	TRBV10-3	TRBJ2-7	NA	CAISVTDRGEQYF	TGTGCCATCAGTGTCACGGACAGGGGCGAGCAGTACTTC
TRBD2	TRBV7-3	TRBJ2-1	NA	CASSSTPLAGVYNEQFF	TGTGCCAGCAGCTCCACACCACTAGCGGGAGTATACAATGAGCAGTTCTTC
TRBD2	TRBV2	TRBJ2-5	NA	CASSILAAQETQYF	TGTGCCAGCAGCATACTAGCGGCTCAAGAGACCCAGTACTTC
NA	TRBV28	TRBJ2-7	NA	CASISGGYEQYF	TGTGCCAGCATAAGTGGGGGGTACGAGCAGTACTTC
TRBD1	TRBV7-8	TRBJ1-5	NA	CASSGQGANQPQHF	TGTGCCAGCAGCGGACAGGGGGCCAATCAGCCCCAGCATTTT
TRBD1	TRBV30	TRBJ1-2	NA	CAWSVHGTGAIVNGYTF	TGTGCCTGGAGTGTACATGGGACAGGGGCGATAGTAAATGGCTACACCTTC
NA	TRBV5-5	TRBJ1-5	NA	CASSLAGNRNQPQHF	TGTGCCAGCAGCTTGGCAGGGAATCGCAATCAGCCCCAGCATTTT
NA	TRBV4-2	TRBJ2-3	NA	CASSQDGGPGQYF	TGTGCCAGCAGCCAAGATGGGGGCCCCGGGCAGTATTTT
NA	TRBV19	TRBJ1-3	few	CASSIAGMLFGNTIYF	TGTGCCAGTAGTATAGCTGGCATGCTTTTTGGAAACACCATATATTTT
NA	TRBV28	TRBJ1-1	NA	CASSLSSAPMNTEAFF	TGTGCCAGCAGTCTCTCTTCCGCCCCTATGAACACTGAAGCTTTCTTT
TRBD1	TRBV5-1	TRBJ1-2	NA	CASSQGQANYGYTF	TGCGCCAGCAGCCAGGGACAGGCCAACTATGGCTACACCTTC
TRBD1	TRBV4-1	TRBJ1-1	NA	CASSTDRVLKSTEAFF	TGCGCCAGCAGCACCGACAGGGTGTTAAAGAGCACTGAAGCTTTCTTT
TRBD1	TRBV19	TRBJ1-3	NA	CASSRGQISGNTIYF	TGTGCCAGTAGCCGGGGACAGATCTCTGGAAACACCATATATTTT
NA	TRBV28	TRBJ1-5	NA	CASSLLPGAQIYSNQPQHF	TGTGCCAGCAGTTTATTGCCAGGGGCACAGATTTATAGCAATCAGCCCCAGCATTTT
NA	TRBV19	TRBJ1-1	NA	CASSRGLSAEAFF	TGTGCCAGTAGTAGAGGGTTATCTGCTGAAGCTTTCTTT
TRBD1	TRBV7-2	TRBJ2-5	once	CASSVGTGRGETQYF	TGTGCCAGCAGCGTCGGGACAGGGAGGGGGGAGACCCAGTACTTC
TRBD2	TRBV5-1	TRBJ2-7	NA	CASSLAGGPPYEQYF	TGCGCCAGCAGCCTGGCGGGAGGGCCCCCCTACGAGCAGTACTTC
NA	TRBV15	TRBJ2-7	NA	CATSSVIGAYEQYF	TGTGCCACCAGCAGCGTGATAGGGGCTTACGAGCAGTACTTC
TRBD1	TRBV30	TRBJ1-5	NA	CAWRGPGGGQPQHF	TGTGCCTGGAGGGGTCCAGGGGGAGGTCAGCCCCAGCATTTT
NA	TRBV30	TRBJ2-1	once	CAWSGLANFFDEQFF	TGTGCCTGGAGTGGTTTAGCGAATTTTTTTGATGAGCAGTTCTTC
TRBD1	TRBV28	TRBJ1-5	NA	CASSLPDRVDQPQHF	TGTGCCAGCAGTCTCCCGGACAGGGTGGATCAGCCCCAGCATTTT
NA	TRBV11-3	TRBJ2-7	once	CASSLRPGVGEQYF	TGTGCCAGCAGCTTACGGCCGGGAGTCGGCGAGCAGTACTTC